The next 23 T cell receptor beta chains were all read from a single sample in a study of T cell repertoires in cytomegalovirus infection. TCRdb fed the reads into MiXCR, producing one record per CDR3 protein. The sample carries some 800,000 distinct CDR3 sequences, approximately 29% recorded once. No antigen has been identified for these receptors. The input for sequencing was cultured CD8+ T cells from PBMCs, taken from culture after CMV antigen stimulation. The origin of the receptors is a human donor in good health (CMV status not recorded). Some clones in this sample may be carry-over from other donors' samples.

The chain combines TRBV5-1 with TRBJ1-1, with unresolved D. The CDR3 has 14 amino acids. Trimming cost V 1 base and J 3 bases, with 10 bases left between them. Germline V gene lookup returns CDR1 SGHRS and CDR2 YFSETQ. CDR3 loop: CASSLIGKDTEAFF. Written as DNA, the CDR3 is TGCGCCAGCAGCTTGATCGGCAAGGACACTGAAGCTTTCTTT.

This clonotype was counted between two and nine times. CDR3 in DNA: TGTGCCAGCAGTTACGTCCCGGGGGGTAAGGACAATGAGCAGTTCTTC. This encodes CASSYVPGGKDNEQFF. The chain is built from TRBV6-6 and TRBJ2-1; TRBD2 agrees at 7 bases. Germline trimming cut 2 bases from V and 5 bases from J; bases unmatched to any gene: 9. Germline-derived CDR1 and CDR2 are MNHNY and SVGAGI (reference sequence). This CDR3 comprises 16 residues.

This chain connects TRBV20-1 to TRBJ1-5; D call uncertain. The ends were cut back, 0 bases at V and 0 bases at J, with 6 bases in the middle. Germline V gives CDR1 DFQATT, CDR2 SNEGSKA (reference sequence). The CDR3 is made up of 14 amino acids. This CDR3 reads CSARDHISNQPQHF. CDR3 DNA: TGCAGTGCTAGAGATCATATTAGCAATCAGCCCCAGCATTTT.

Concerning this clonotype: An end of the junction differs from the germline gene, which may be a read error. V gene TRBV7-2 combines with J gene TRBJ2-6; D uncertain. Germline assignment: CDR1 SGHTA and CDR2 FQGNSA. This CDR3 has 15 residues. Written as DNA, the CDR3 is TGTGCCAGCAGCCTTGATCCCTCTGAGGCCAACGTCCTGACTTTC. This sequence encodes CASSLDPSEANVLTF.

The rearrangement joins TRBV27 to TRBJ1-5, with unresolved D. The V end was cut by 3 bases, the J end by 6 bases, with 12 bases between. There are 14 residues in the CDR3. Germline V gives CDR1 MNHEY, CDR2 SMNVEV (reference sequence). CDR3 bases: TGTGCCAGCAGTTTCGCCCCGTCGGGTCAGCCCCAGCATTTT. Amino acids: CASSFAPSGQPQHF.

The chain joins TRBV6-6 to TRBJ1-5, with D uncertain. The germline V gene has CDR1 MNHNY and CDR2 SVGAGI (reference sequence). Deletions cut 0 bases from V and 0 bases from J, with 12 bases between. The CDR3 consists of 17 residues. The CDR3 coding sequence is TGTGCCAGCAGTTACTCGTGGAGGCGAGATAGCAATCAGCCCCAGCATTTT. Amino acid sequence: CASSYSWRRDSNQPQHF.

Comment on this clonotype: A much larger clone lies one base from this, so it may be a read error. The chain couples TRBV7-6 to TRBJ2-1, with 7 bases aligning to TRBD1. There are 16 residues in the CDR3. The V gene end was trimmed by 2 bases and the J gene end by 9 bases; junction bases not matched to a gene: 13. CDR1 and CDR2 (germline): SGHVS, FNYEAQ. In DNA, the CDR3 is TGTGCCAGCAGCTTATCTGTAGGGGGCAAGGTGCGTGAGCAGTTCTTC. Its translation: CASSLSVGGKVREQFF. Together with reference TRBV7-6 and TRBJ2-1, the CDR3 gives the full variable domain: GAGVSQSPRYKVTKRGQDVALRCDPISGHVSLYWYRQALGQGPEFLTYFNYEAQQDKSGLPNDRFSAERPEGSISTLTIQRTEQRDSAMYRCASSLSVGGKVREQFFGPGTRLTVL.

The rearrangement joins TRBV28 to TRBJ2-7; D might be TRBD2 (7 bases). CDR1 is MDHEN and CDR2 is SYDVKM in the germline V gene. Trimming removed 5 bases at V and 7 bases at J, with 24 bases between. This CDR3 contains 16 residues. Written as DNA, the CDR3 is TGTGCCAGCAGTCTAGTTAACGGGGGGCCCCTGGGAGAGCAGTACGTC. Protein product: CASSLVNGGPLGEQYV.

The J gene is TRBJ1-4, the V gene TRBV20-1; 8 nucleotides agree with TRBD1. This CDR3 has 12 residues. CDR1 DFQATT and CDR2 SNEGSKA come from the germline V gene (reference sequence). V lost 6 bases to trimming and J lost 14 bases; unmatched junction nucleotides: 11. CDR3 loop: CSAVDRGRGLFF. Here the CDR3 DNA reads TGCAGTGCAGTCGACAGGGGCCGAGGGCTGTTTTTT.

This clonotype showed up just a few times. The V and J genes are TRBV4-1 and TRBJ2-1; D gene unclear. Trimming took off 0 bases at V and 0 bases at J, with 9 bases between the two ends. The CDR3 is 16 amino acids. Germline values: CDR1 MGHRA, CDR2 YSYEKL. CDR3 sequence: CASSQDAPNSYNEQFF. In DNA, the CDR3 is TGCGCCAGCAGCCAAGATGCTCCTAACTCCTACAATGAGCAGTTCTTC.

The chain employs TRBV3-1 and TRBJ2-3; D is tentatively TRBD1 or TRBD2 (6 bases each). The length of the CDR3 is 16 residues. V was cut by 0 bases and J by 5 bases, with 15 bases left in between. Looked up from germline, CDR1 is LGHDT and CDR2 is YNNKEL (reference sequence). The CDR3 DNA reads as TGTGCCAGCAGCCAAGATTCTGGGGGGCGAGGAGATACGCAGTATTTT. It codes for CASSQDSGGRGDTQYF.

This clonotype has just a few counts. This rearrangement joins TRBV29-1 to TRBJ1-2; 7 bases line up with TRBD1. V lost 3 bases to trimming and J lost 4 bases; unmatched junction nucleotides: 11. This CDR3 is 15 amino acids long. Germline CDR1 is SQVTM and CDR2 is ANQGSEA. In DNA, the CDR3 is TGCAGCGTTGACGGGGGGCCAGGGGGTTTCTATGGCTACACCTTC. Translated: CSVDGGPGGFYGYTF.

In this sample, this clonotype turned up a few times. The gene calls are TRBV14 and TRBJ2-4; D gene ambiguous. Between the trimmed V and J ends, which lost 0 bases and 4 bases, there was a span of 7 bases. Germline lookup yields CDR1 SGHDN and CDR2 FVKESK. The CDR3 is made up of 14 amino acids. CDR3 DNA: TGTGCCAGCAGCCAAGATCGGCAGAAAAACATTCAGTACTTC. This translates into CASSQDRQKNIQYF.

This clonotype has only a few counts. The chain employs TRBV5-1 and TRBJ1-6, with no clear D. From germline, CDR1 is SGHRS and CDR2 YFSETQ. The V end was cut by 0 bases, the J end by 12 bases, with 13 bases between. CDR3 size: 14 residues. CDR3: CASSLDGLNGPLHF. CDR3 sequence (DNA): TGCGCCAGCAGCTTGGACGGCCTAAACGGACCCCTCCACTTT.

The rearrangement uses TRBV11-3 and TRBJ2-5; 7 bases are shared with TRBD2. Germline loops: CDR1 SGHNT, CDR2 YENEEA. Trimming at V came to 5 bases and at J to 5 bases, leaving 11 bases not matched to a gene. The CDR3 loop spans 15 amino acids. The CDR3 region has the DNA TGTGCCAGCAGCATTTTCAGGGTGCGGGAGGAGACCCAGTACTTC. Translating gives CASSIFRVREETQYF.

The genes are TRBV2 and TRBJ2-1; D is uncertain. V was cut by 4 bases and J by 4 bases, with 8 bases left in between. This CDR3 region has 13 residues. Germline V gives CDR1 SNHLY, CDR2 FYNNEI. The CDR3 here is CASSARIYNEQFF. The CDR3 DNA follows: TGTGCCAGCAGTGCGCGCATTTACAATGAGCAGTTCTTC.

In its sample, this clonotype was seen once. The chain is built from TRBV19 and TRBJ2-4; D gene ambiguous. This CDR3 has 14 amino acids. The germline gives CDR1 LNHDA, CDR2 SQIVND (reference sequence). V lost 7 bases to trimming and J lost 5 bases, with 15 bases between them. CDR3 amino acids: CASTDILTQNIQYF. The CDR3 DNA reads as TGTGCCAGTACCGATATTTTAACCCAAAACATTCAGTACTTC. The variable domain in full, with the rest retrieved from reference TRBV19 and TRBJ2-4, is DGGITQSPKYLFRKEGQNVTLSCEQNLNHDAMYWYRQDPGQGLRLIYYSQIVNDFQKGDIAEGYSVSREKKESFPLTVTSAQKNPTAFYLCASTDILTQNIQYFGAGTRLSVL.

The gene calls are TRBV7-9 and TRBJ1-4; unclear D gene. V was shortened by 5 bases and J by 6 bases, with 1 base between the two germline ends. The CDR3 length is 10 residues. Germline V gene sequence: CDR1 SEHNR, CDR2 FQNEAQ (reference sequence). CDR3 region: CASSHEKLFF. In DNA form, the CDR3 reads TGTGCCAGCAGCCATGAAAAACTGTTTTTT.

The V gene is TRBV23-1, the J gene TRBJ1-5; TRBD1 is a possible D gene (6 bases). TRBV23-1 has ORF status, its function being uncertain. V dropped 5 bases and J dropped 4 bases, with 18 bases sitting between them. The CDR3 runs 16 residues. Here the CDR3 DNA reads TGCGCCAGCAGTAGTGAAGGCAGGGGCAGGAATCAGCCCCAGCATTTT. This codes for CASSSEGRGRNQPQHF.

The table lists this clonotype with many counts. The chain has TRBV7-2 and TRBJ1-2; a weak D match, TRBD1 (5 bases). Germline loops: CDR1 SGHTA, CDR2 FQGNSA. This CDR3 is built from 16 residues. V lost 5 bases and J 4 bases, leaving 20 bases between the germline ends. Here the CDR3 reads CASSILPTDSFYGYTF. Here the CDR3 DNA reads TGTGCCAGCAGCATCTTACCGACAGATTCTTTCTATGGCTACACCTTC. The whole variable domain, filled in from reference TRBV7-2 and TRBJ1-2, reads GAGVSQSPSNKVTEKGKDVELRCDPISGHTALYWYRQSLGQGLEFLIYFQGNSAPDKSGLPSDRFSAERTGGSVSTLTIQRTQQEDSAVYLCASSILPTDSFYGYTFGSGTRLTVV.

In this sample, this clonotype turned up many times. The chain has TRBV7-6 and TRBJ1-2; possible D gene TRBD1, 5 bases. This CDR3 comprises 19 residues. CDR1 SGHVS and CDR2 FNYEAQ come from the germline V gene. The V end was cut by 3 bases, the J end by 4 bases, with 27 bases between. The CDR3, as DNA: TGTGCCAGCAGCTTGGGGGTGACGCCCGTGGGGCGAGGAAGCTATGGCTACACCTTC. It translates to CASSLGVTPVGRGSYGYTF. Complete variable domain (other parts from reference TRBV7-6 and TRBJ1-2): GAGVSQSPRYKVTKRGQDVALRCDPISGHVSLYWYRQALGQGPEFLTYFNYEAQQDKSGLPNDRFSAERPEGSISTLTIQRTEQRDSAMYRCASSLGVTPVGRGSYGYTFGSGTRLTVV.

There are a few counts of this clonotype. The CDR3 reads CASSPASSYEQYF. Written as DNA, the CDR3 is TGTGCCAGCTCCCCGGCGAGCTCCTACGAGCAGTACTTC. V and J are TRBV27 and TRBJ2-7, with D hard to call. Trimming took 8 bases from V and 0 from J, leaving 11 bases between them. CDR1 and CDR2 from the germline V gene are MNHEY and SMNVEV (reference sequence). The CDR3 sequence is 13 residues long.

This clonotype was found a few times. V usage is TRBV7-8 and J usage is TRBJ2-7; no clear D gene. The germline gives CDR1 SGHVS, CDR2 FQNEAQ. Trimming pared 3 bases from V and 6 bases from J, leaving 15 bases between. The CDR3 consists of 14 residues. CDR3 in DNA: TGTGCCAGCAGCTTTCCCGGAAGCCCACCCGAGCAGTACGTC. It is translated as CASSFPGSPPEQYV.